This TCR beta chain was captured in a study of PD-1 blockade in classical Hodgkin lymphoma (dated by TCRdb to 2018 to 2021). Notes on the research overall: Nivolumab dosing was 3 mg/kg intravenously every 2 weeks, continuing until either disease progression or unacceptable toxicity. To define a peripheral blood immune signature of response to PD-1 blockade in classical Hodgkin lymphoma, the study combined TCR beta sequencing with CyTOF.

Genomic DNA was isolated using the Qiagen DNeasy kit from unsorted PBMCs as well as from negatively selected CD4+ and CD8+ fractions. Amplification of TCR beta CDR3 regions was done by immunoSEQ multiplex PCR with primers that anneal to V and J segments. A synthetic immune receptor repertoire was used to minimize amplification bias, and any residual bias was removed computationally once sequencing was done. The paper's processing steps were these. Custom Python scripts were used to quantify repertoire diversity as the Shannon entropy index. Unsorted, CD4+ and CD8+ repertoires were examined separately, except in combined analyses, for which CD4+ and CD8+ sequences were merged in silico. A clone counted as expanded when the clone's frequency after treatment rose at least 2-fold relative to C1D1, and clones undetected at baseline were given a pseudocount of 0.5. Singleton clones were defined as clones with 0 or 1 copy at C1D1, and non-singleton clones were defined as clones with 2 or more copies. Clones expanded in unsorted samples were labelled as CD4+, CD8+ or unknown by matching protein sequences in sorted samples from the same patient. Diversity changes from C1D1 to C4D1 were tested in paired samples using Wilcoxon tests. The immuneACCESS repertoire file appears here via TCRdb, limited to in-frame rearrangements. These files lack a portion of the clones; in checked studies, under half of the deficit traces to unresolved V genes, and the cause of the others is not known. V, J and clone size reflect that table, while D and trimming were determined from the DNA. The sample table contains about 98,000 clones; only one count was recorded for 75% to 85% of them. The biggest ten clones account for 15% to 20% of the sample.

The CDR3 has 16 amino acids, counting the end cysteine and phenylalanine. This entry keeps only the CDR3 DNA: 48 bases, framed from base 1. Between the V and J ends, shortened by 4 bases and 1 base respectively, the junction contains 14 bases. The CDR1 and CDR2 encoded by the germline V gene are MNHEY and SVGAGI. The time point tag for this specimen amounts to: cycle 2 day 1 (C2D1) of nivolumab. Relapse after autologous stem cell transplantation had occurred in all trial patients, and cohorts A, B and C were distinguished by prior brentuximab vedotin exposure. The trial cohort was composed of 55 to 65 patients with relapsed/refractory classical Hodgkin lymphoma, for whom complete response, partial response or progressive disease was recorded as best overall response. Trial patients were treated with single-agent nivolumab in the multi-cohort phase II CheckMate 205 trial. An independent review committee assessed best overall response by applying the 2007 International Working Group response criteria. Trial PBMCs were collected just before the start of nivolumab (C1D1) and during therapy at cycle 2 day 1 and cycle 4 day 1. Peripheral blood was collected in 8 mL Vacutainer Cell Preparation Tubes, from which PBMCs were isolated by centrifugation and then cryopreserved.

Comments on this clone: No antigen is known for it. No quality values exist for individual bases; no much larger clone is one base distant.

The paper's findings and limits, for the study overall: CD4+ but not CD8+ TCR diversity rose significantly by C4D1 (p=0.0027 vs p=0.16), most apparent in complete responders (p=0.02). Trial patients achieving complete response had baseline diversity similar to newly diagnosed patients, whereas partial responders and progressors had significantly lower diversity. Baseline TCR diversity was reported to be lower in newly diagnosed patients than in healthy donors, and even lower in relapsed/refractory patients. Diversity was lower in patients who began nivolumab less than 1 year after ASCT, so these patients were left out of later analyses to avoid confounding by immune reconstitution. The study covered only a single clinical trial cohort, and the causes of the repertoire differences, possibly disease activity or prior therapy, were still not defined.

This TCR was sampled from a human donor with classical Hodgkin lymphoma. The chain uses TRBV6-5 and TRBJ1-5, with no reliable assignment of the D segment. Sample: peripheral blood mononuclear cells (PBMCs), taken before the second cycle of nivolumab. CDR3 loop: CASSLSVTRSNQPQHF. Here is the DNA: TGTGCCAGCAGTTTATCGGTGACTCGAAGCAATCAGCCCCAGCATTTT.